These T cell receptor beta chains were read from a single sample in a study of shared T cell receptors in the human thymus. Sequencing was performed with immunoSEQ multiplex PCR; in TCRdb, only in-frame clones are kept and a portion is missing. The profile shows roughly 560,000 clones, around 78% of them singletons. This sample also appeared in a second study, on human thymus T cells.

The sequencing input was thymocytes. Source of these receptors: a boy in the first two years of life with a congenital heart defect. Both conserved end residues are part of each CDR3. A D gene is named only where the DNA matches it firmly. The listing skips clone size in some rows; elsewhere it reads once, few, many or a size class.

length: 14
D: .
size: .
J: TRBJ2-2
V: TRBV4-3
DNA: TGCGCCAGCAGCCAAGAACAGAACACCGGGGAGCTGTTTTTT
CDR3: CASSQEQNTGELFF

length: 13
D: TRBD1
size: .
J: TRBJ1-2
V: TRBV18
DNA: TGTGCCAGCTCACCTCGGACAGGCGGTGGCTACACCTTC
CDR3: CASSPRTGGGYTF

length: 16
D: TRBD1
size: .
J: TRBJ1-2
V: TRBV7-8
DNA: TGTGCCAGCAGCTTAGCGGGGAGGACAGGGGGCTATGGCTACACCTTC
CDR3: CASSLAGRTGGYGYTF

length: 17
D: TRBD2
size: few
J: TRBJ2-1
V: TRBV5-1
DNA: TGCGCCAGCAGCTCCGGGACTAGCGGGCCGACCTACAATGAGCAGTTCTTC
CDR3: CASSSGTSGPTYNEQFF

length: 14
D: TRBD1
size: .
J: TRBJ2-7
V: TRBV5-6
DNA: TGTGCCAGCAGCCGGACAGGGGGGGGCTACGAGCAGTACTTC
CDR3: CASSRTGGGYEQYF

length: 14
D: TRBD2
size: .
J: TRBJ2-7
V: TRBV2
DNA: TGTGCCAGCCCGGGACTAGCTGACCCCTACGAGCAGTACTTC
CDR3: CASPGLADPYEQYF

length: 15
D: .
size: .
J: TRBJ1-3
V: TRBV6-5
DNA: TGTGCCAGCAGTTACTCGAGCGGGCCTGGAAACACCATATATTTT
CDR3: CASSYSSGPGNTIYF

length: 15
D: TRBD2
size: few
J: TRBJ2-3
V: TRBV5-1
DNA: TGCGCCAGCAGCCCAGCGGGGGACTGCACAGATACGCAGTATTTT
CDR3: CASSPAGDCTDTQYF

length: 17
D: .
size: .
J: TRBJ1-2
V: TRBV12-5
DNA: TGTGCTAGTGGTCAAGGGGAATCTAACCTATGGGGCTATGGCTACACCTTC
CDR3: CASGQGESNLWGYGYTF

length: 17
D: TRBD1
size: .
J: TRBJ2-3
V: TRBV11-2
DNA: TGTGCCAGCAGCTCCTCTGGGGACAGGGGGCAGGGTGATACGCAGTATTTT
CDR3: CASSSSGDRGQGDTQYF

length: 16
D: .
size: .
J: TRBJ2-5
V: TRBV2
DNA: TGTGCCAGCAGTGAAAATTGTAGCGATGGGGGGGAGACCCAGTACTTC
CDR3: CASSENCSDGGETQYF

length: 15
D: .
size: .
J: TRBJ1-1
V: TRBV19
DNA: TGTGCCAGTAGTATAGAACCCTCCGGAGGGACTGAAGCTTTCTTT
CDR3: CASSIEPSGGTEAFF

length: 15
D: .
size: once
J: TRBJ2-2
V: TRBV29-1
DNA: TGCAGCGTGGTGGGGGCAGGGGCGAACACCGGGGAGCTGTTTTTT
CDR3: CSVVGAGANTGELFF

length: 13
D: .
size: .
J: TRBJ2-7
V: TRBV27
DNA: TGTGCCAGCAGTTTTTGGCTAGTCTACGAGCAGTACTTC
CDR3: CASSFWLVYEQYF

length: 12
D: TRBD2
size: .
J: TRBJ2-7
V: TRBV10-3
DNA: TGTGCCATCAGTGAGCGGGAGGACGAGCAGTACTTC
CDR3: CAISEREDEQYF

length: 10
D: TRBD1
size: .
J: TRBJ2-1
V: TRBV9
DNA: TGTGCCTACAGGGGAAATGAGCAGTTCTTC
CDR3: CAYRGNEQFF

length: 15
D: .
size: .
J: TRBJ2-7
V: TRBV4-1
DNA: TGCGCCAGCAGCCAAGAGCCCCAGGGAGGATTGGAGCAGTACTTC
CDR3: CASSQEPQGGLEQYF

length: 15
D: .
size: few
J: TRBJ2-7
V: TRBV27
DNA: TGTGCCAGCAGTTTTACAGGGAACCTAATGGACGAGCAGTACTTC
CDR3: CASSFTGNLMDEQYF

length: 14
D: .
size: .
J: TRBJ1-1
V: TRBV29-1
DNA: TGCAGCGTTGAAAGGGCAGGGACTAACACTGAAGCTTTCTTT
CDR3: CSVERAGTNTEAFF

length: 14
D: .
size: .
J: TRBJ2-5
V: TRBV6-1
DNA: TGTGCCAGCAGTCCGGACGGGGTTCGGCAGACCCAGTACTTC
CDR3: CASSPDGVRQTQYF

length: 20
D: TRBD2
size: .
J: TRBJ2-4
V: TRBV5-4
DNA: TGTGCCAGCAGCTTGGCCCCTAGCGGGAGGCCTCCCGGGACCAAAAACATTCAGTACTTC
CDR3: CASSLAPSGRPPGTKNIQYF

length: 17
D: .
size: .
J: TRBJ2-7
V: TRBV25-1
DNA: TGTGCCAGCAGTGAATATGAGAGACAGGGAGGCTCCTACGAGCAGTACTTC
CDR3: CASSEYERQGGSYEQYF

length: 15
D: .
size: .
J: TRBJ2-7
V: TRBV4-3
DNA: TGCGCCAGCAGCCATGCGGCAGGGGGGTGGTACGAGCAGTACTTC
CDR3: CASSHAAGGWYEQYF

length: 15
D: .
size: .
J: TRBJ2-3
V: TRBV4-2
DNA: TGTGCCAGCAGCCAAGCCCCCCTCCTGACAGATACGCAGTATTTT
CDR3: CASSQAPLLTDTQYF

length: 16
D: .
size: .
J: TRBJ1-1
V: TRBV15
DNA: TGTGCCACCAGCAGAGATCTTGCCGCGATCAACACTGAAGCTTTCTTT
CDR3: CATSRDLAAINTEAFF

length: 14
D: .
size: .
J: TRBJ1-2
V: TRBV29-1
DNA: TGCAGCGTTGATAAGGCAGGCGACGGTTCCGGCTACACCTTC
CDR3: CSVDKAGDGSGYTF

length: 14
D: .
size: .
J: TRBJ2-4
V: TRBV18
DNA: TGTGCCAGCTCAAGCCGGGACACCAAAAACATTCAGTACTTC
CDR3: CASSSRDTKNIQYF

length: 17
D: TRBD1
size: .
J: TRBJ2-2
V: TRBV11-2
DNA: TGTGCCAGCAGCTTTATTCGTGGCAGGGGGCGAGGCGGGGAGCTGTTTTTT
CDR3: CASSFIRGRGRGGELFF

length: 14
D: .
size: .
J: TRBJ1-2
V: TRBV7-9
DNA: TGTGCCAGCAGCTTAAACAGGGCGCCTCCTGGCTACACCTTC
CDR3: CASSLNRAPPGYTF

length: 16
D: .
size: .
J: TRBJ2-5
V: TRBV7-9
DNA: TGTGCCAGCAGCCGCCGGGGGGACATTCCGGTAGAGACCCAGTACTTC
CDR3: CASSRRGDIPVETQYF

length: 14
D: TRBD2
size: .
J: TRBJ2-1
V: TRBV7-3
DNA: TGTGCCAGCAGCTTCCGACTAGCAGTAGGTGAGCAGTTCTTC
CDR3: CASSFRLAVGEQFF

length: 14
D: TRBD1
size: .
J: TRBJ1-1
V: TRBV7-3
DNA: TGTGCCAGCAGCTTGAACGACAGGGGCACTGAAGCTTTCTTT
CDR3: CASSLNDRGTEAFF

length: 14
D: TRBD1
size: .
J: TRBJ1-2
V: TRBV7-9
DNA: TGTGCCAGCAGACCGGGACAGGCTAACTATGGCTACACCTTC
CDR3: CASRPGQANYGYTF

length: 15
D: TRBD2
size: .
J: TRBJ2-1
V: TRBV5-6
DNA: TGTGCCAGCAGCTTGTCACTAGCGGGTAACAATGAGCAGTTCTTC
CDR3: CASSLSLAGNNEQFF

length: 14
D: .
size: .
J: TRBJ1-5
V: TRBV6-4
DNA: TGTGCCAGCAGTGATGAGGACAGAAATCAGCCCCAGCATTTT
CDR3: CASSDEDRNQPQHF

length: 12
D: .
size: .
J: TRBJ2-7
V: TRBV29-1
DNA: TGCAGCGTTGAAGATCGGAGTTACGAGCAGTACTTC
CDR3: CSVEDRSYEQYF

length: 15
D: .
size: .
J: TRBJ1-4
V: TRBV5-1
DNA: TGCGCCAGCAGCTTGGTGGGCAGTAGGAATGAAAAACTGTTTTTT
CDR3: CASSLVGSRNEKLFF

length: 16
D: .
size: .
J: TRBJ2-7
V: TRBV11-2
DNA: TGTGCCAGCAGCCGAGAACGATGGGCGGGACCTTACGAGCAGTACTTC
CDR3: CASSRERWAGPYEQYF

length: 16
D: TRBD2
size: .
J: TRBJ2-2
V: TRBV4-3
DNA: TGCGCCAGCAGCCCGTGGCGGGAGCCCCACACCGGGGAGCTGTTTTTT
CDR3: CASSPWREPHTGELFF

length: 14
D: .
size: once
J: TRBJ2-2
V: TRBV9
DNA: TGTGCCAGCAGCGTTGGTAGGAGAACCGGGGAGCTGTTTTTT
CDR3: CASSVGRRTGELFF

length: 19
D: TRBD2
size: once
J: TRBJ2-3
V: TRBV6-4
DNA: TGTGCCAGCAGTGACTCGCTCCTAGCGGGAGGGCCGGGCACAGATACGCAGTATTTT
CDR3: CASSDSLLAGGPGTDTQYF

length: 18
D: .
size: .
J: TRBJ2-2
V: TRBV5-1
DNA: TGCGCCAGCAGCTTGGCCTTTACTAGTTCCCCGAACACCGGGGAGCTGTTTTTT
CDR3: CASSLAFTSSPNTGELFF

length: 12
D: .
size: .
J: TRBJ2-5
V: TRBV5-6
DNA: TGTGCCAGCAGCTTACGGGAGAAGACCCAGTACTTC
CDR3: CASSLREKTQYF

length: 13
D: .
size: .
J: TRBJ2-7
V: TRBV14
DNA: TGTGCCAGCAGCCAAGCCCAGGGCTACGAGCAGTACTTC
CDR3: CASSQAQGYEQYF

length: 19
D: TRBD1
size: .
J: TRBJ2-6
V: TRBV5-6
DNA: TGTGCCAGCAGCTCGGTGGACAGGGGACATTCCCCTGGGGCCAACGTCCTGACTTTC
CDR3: CASSSVDRGHSPGANVLTF

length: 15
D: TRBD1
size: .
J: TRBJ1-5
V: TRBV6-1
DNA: TGTGCCAGCAGCGACAGGGTTGTTGGCAATCAGCCCCAGCATTTT
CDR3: CASSDRVVGNQPQHF

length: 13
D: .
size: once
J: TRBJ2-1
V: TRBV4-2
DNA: TGTGCCAGCAGCCATAATGGTCGGGGGGAGCAGTTCTTC
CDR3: CASSHNGRGEQFF

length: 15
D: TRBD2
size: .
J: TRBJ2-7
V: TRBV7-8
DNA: TGTGCCAGCAGCTCAACTAGCGGGAGGGCCCTCGAGCAGTACTTC
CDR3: CASSSTSGRALEQYF

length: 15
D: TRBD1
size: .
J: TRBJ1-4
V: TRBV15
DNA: TGTGCCACCAGCGGGGGACAGGGGTCGTATGAAAAACTGTTTTTT
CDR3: CATSGGQGSYEKLFF

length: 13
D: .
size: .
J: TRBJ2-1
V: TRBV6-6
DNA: TGTGCCAGCAGTTACTCGAGAGACAATGAGCAGTTCTTC
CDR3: CASSYSRDNEQFF

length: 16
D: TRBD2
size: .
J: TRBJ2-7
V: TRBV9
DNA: TGTGCCAGCAGCACCGCGACTAGCGACCTCGGCCTCGAGCAGTACTTC
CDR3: CASSTATSDLGLEQYF

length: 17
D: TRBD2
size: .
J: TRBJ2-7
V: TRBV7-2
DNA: TGTGCCAGCAGCTTAGCTCGGGGTAGCGGGAGCTCCTACGAGCAGTACTTC
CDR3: CASSLARGSGSSYEQYF

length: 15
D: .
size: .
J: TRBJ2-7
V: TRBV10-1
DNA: TGCGCCAGCAGTCTGGGGCCCCCAAGGACCTACGAGCAGTACTTC
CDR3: CASSLGPPRTYEQYF